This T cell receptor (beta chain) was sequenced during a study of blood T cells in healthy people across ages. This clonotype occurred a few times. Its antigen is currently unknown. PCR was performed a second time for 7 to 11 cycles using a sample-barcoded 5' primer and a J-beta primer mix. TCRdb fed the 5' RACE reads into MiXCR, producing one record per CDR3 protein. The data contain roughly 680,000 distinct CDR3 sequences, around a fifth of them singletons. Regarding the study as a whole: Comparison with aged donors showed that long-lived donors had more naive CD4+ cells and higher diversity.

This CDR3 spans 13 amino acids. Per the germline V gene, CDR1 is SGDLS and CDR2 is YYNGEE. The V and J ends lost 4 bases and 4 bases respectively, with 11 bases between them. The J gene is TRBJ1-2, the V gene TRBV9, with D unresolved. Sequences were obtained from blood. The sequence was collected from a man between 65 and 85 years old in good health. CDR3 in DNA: TGTGCCAGCAGCCAAGGATCTGCCTATGGCTACACCTTC. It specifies CASSQGSAYGYTF.